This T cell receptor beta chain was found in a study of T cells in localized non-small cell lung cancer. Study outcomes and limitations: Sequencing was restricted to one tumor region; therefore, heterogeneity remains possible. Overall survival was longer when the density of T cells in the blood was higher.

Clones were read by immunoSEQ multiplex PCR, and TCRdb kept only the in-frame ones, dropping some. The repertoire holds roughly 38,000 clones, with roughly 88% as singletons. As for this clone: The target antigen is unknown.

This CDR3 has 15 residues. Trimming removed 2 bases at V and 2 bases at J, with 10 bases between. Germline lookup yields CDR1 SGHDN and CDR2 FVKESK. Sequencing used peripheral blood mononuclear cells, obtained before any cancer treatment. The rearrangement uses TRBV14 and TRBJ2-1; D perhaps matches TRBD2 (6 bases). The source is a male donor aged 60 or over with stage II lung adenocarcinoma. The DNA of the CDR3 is TGTGCCAGCAGCCAATCTAGCGCGGCCTACAATGAGCAGTTCTTC. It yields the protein CASSQSSAAYNEQFF.